This T cell receptor (beta chain) was documented in a study of blood T cell repertoires in COVID-19. Sequencing was performed with immunoSEQ multiplex PCR; in TCRdb, only in-frame clones are kept and a portion is missing. The table records approximately 320,000 clones, more than 75% of them present only once. CDR3 length: 14 residues. From germline, CDR1 is SGHRS and CDR2 YFSETQ. V was cut by 4 bases and J by 1 base, with 9 bases left in between. The J gene is TRBJ1-5, the V gene TRBV5-1; possibly TRBD1 for D (6 bases). The sequence was collected from a man in his 60s who had recovered from COVID-19. Sequencing was performed on PBMCs or T cells enriched from blood (not recorded which). The CDR3 loop is CASSTGQSNQPQHF. The CDR3 DNA is TGCGCCAGCAGCACAGGACAGAGCAATCAGCCCCAGCATTTT.